This is a list of T cell receptor beta chains from one sample in a study of blood T cell repertoires in COVID-19. Sequencing used immunoSEQ multiplex PCR; TCRdb keeps in-frame clones, though not all of them. The sample has 160,000 or so clones, approximately 84% seen once. The sample was peripheral blood. These receptor sequences come from a woman in her forties or fifties with COVID-19, enrolled during active disease. Each CDR3 is given with its conserved first and last residue. D genes are given only for firm matches. Size is stated for part of the rows, as once, few or many counts, or as a class when the clone is expanded.

clone_size d_call j_call v_call cdr3_length cdr3_aa cdr3_nt
- - TRBJ2-2 TRBV5-4 15 CASSLVRENTGELFF TGTGCCAGCAGCTTGGTCCGGGAAAACACCGGGGAGCTGTTTTTT
- - TRBJ1-1 TRBV14 16 CASSQVWGTMNTEAFF TGTGCCAGCAGCCAAGTGTGGGGGACAATGAACACTGAAGCTTTCTTT
- TRBD1 TRBJ1-6 TRBV28 15 CASCDGTGGNSPLHF TGTGCCAGCTGTGATGGGACAGGGGGTAATTCACCCCTCCACTTT
- TRBD1 TRBJ1-1 TRBV18 18 CASSHDRQGAPGWTEAFF TGTGCCAGCTCACACGACCGGCAGGGGGCACCGGGGTGGACTGAAGCTTTCTTT
- - TRBJ1-2 TRBV5-6 13 CASSLQRIYGYTF TGTGCCAGCAGCTTACAGCGGATCTATGGCTACACCTTC
- - TRBJ2-7 TRBV2 16 CASRAAYSSPSYEQYF TGTGCCAGCAGGGCCGCTTACAGTTCCCCCTCCTACGAGCAGTACTTC
- - TRBJ2-3 TRBV7-9 14 CASSLAGATDTQYF TGTGCCAGCAGCTTAGCGGGGGCCACAGATACGCAGTATTTT
once TRBD1 TRBJ1-1 TRBV9 15 CASNPQDRTNTEAFF TGTGCCAGCAACCCCCAGGACAGGACCAACACTGAAGCTTTCTTT
- TRBD1 TRBJ2-7 TRBV6-5 15 CASSSLTGGGYEQYF TGTGCCAGCAGTTCGCTGACAGGGGGCGGCTACGAGCAGTACTTC
- - TRBJ1-1 TRBV3-1/TRBV3-2 13 CASSQGAGTEAFF TGTGCCAGCAGCCAGGGAGCGGGCACTGAAGCTTTCTTT
- TRBD2 TRBJ2-1 TRBV6-2/TRBV6-3 14 CASSFLAGGYEQFF TGTGCCAGCAGTTTTCTAGCGGGGGGTTATGAGCAGTTCTTC
- TRBD2 TRBJ2-7 TRBV11-2 14 CASSKERGVYEQYF TGTGCCAGCAGCAAAGAGCGGGGAGTCTACGAGCAGTACTTC
once TRBD2 TRBJ2-7 TRBV13 18 CASSGLAGELYVHYEQYF TGTGCCAGCAGCGGACTAGCGGGGGAACTCTATGTTCACTACGAGCAGTACTTC
- - TRBJ1-1 TRBV10-3 12 CAISTGSTEAFF TGTGCCATCAGCACAGGGAGCACTGAAGCTTTCTTT
- TRBD2 TRBJ2-3 TRBV7-2 15 CASSFIGLAADTQYF TGTGCCAGCAGCTTTATCGGACTAGCGGCAGATACGCAGTATTTT
few - TRBJ1-2 TRBV30 14 CAWSPLAGNYGYTF TGTGCCTGGAGCCCCCTAGCGGGAAACTATGGCTACACCTTC
- TRBD1 TRBJ2-1 TRBV27 16 CASSLSMGTAYNEQFF TGTGCCAGCAGTTTATCGATGGGGACAGCTTACAATGAGCAGTTCTTC
- - TRBJ1-3 TRBV4-1 14 CASSQELSGNTIYF TGCGCCAGCAGCCAAGAACTCTCTGGAAACACCATATATTTT
- - TRBJ2-1 TRBV18 12 CASSPQTYEQFF TGTGCCAGCTCACCACAAACTTATGAGCAGTTCTTC
- - TRBJ1-5 TRBV28 17 CASSQAGGATLGQPQHF TGTGCCAGCAGTCAAGCTGGCGGAGCTACCCTTGGTCAGCCCCAGCATTTT
once - TRBJ2-3 TRBV3-1/TRBV3-2 12 CASSQTGLTQYF TGTGCCAGCAGCCAAACAGGGCTTACGCAGTATTTT
once - TRBJ2-1 TRBV30 11 CAWSAYNEQFF TGTGCCTGGAGTGCTTACAATGAGCAGTTCTTC
many - TRBJ1-1 TRBV19 13 CASRLGAGSEAFF TGTGCCAGTAGACTCGGGGCGGGATCTGAAGCTTTCTTT
- TRBD1 TRBJ2-4 TRBV28 14 CASSLSTGVGIQYF TGTGCCAGCAGTTTATCAACAGGGGTGGGCATTCAGTACTTC
- - TRBJ2-7 TRBV18 15 CASSPGQVSSYEQYF TGTGCCAGCTCACCGGGACAAGTGAGCTCCTACGAGCAGTACTTC
- TRBD1 TRBJ2-3 TRBV29-1 14 CSVEGQGEVDTQYF TGCAGCGTAGAGGGACAGGGGGAAGTAGATACGCAGTATTTT
- - TRBJ1-5 TRBV6-5 13 CASRRDSNQPQHF TGTGCCAGCAGACGGGACTCCAATCAGCCCCAGCATTTT
- - TRBJ2-2 TRBV4-1 17 CASSQGGGQRFAGELFF TGCGCCAGCAGCCAAGGGGGCGGACAGAGGTTTGCCGGGGAGCTGTTTTTT
- - TRBJ1-2 TRBV13 12 CASSLKGEGYTF TGTGCCAGCAGCTTAAAAGGGGAAGGCTACACCTTC
- - TRBJ2-5 TRBV23-1 13 CASSPRDIETQYF TGCGCCAGCAGTCCCCGGGACATTGAGACCCAGTACTTC
- TRBD2 TRBJ2-1 TRBV7-3 16 CASSPGGVTSYNEQFF TGTGCCAGCAGCCCTGGGGGGGTGACTTCCTACAATGAGCAGTTCTTC
- TRBD1 TRBJ2-1 TRBV7-9 17 CASSLWGSGQGADEQFF TGTGCCAGCAGCTTATGGGGCTCGGGACAGGGGGCAGATGAGCAGTTCTTC
- TRBD1 TRBJ1-2 TRBV7-9 16 CASSLNARTGGFGYTF TGTGCCAGCAGCTTAAATGCTCGGACAGGGGGCTTTGGCTACACCTTC
- TRBD1 TRBJ2-3 TRBV28 14 CASSWDSPTDTQYF TGTGCCAGCAGCTGGGACAGCCCCACAGATACGCAGTATTTT
- - TRBJ2-7 TRBV7-8 15 CASSIQGKGVYEQYF TGTGCCAGCAGCATCCAGGGGAAGGGGGTCTACGAGCAGTACTTC
- TRBD1 TRBJ1-5 TRBV7-2 17 CASSPSDRWNPGGPQHF TGTGCCAGCAGCCCTAGTGACAGGTGGAACCCAGGGGGGCCCCAGCATTTT
- TRBD1 TRBJ1-5 TRBV6-5 14 CASTGNRGVGPQHF TGTGCCAGCACTGGGAACAGGGGCGTTGGGCCCCAGCATTTT
- TRBD1 TRBJ1-2 TRBV24-1 15 CATSDPGQLNYGYTF TGTGCCACCAGTGACCCGGGACAGCTTAACTATGGCTACACCTTC
- TRBD1 TRBJ1-1 TRBV11-3 15 CASSSAGTGLTRAFF TGTGCCAGCAGCTCGGCCGGGACAGGCCTAACCCGGGCTTTCTTT
once TRBD1 TRBJ1-5 TRBV19 14 CASSLTGDNQPQHF TGTGCCAGTAGTTTGACAGGGGATAATCAGCCCCAGCATTTT
- TRBD2 TRBJ2-7 TRBV7-6 17 CASSFVSSGGPYYEQYF TGTGCCAGCAGCTTCGTCTCTAGCGGGGGGCCGTACTACGAGCAGTACTTC